This TCR beta chain was captured in a study of identifying expanded T cells in peripheral blood. TCRdb's copy holds only in-frame clones and misses some; the assay was immunoSEQ multiplex PCR. The data contain around 68,000 clones, 80% to 90% of them singletons. Study-level points and caveats: Roughly 1.2 clones differed between technical replicates, versus roughly 17 and 20 over time.

Worth noting for this clone: Its antigen is undetermined.

This clonotype originated in a person between 18 and 75 years old in good health. Specimen: blood.

The CDR3 is CASSLSGGSGELFF. The CDR3 bases are TGTGCCAGCAGCTTATCAGGGGGCTCCGGGGAGCTGTTTTTT. This chain connects TRBV7-3 to TRBJ2-2, with 8 bases fitting TRBD1. Germline trimming cut 2 bases from V and 6 bases from J; bases unmatched to any gene: 2. The length of the CDR3 is 14 residues. CDR1 and CDR2 from the germline V gene are SGHTA and FQGTGA. Full variable domain (remainder filled in from reference TRBV7-3 and TRBJ2-2): GAGVSQTPSNKVTEKGKYVELRCDPISGHTALYWYRQSLGQGPEFLIYFQGTGAADDSGLPNDRFFAVRPEGSVSTLKIQRTERGDSAVYLCASSLSGGSGELFFGEGSRLTVL.